In its sample, the clone carrying this T cell receptor beta chain was seen a few times. These data originate in a study of chemoradiotherapy in HPV16-positive cancers. Only in-frame clones appear in the TCRdb table, and some are missing; sequencing was by immunoSEQ multiplex PCR. The sample lists about 20,000 clones, roughly 92% occurring once. The clonotype was recovered from a human donor with HPV-associated anogenital cancer. The sequencing used blood, collected from a patient who underwent chemoradiotherapy.

CDR3 DNA sequence: TGTGCCAGCAGCTTATCCAATGGTGGTGGGAGTGAGCAGTTCTTC. As protein: CASSLSNGGGSEQFF. The chain carries TRBV7-8 and TRBJ2-1; tentative D call: TRBD2 (5 bases). The CDR3 sequence is 15 residues long. The germline V and J ends were trimmed by 2 bases and 9 bases, with 17 bases remaining between them. Germline V gene lookup returns CDR1 SGHVS and CDR2 FQNEAQ.